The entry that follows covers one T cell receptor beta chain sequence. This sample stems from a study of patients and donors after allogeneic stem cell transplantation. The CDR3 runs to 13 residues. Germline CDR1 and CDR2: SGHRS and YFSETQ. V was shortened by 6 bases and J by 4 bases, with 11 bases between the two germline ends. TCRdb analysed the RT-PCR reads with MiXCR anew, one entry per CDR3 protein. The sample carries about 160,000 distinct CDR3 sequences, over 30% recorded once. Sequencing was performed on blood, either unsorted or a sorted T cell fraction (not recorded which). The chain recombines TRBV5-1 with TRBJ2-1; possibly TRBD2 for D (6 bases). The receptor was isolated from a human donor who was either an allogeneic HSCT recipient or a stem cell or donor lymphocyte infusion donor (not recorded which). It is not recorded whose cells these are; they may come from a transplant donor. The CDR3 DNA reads TGCGCCAGCAACGGGGGAGCATACAATGAGCAGTTCTTC. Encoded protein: CASNGGAYNEQFF.